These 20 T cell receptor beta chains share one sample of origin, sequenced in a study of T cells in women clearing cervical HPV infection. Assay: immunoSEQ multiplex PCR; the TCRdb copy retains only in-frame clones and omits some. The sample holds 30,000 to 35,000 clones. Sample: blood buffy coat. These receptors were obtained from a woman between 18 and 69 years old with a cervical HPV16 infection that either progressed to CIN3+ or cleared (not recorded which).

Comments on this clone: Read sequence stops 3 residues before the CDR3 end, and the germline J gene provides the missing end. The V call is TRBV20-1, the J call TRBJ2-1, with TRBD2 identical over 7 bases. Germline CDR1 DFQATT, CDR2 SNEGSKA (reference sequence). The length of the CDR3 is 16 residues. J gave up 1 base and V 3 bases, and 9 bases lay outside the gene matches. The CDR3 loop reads CSASSHGAGSYNEQFF. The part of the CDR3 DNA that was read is TGCAGTGCTAGTTCTCATGGAGCGGGGTCCTACAATGAG.

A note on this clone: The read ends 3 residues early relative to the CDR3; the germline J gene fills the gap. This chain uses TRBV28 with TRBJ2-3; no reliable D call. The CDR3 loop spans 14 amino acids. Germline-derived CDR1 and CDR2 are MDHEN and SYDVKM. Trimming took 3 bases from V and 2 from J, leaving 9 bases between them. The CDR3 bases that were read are TGTGCCAGCAGTTTCGACTCGTACACAGATACG. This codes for CASSFDSYTDT. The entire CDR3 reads CASSFDSYTDTQYF.

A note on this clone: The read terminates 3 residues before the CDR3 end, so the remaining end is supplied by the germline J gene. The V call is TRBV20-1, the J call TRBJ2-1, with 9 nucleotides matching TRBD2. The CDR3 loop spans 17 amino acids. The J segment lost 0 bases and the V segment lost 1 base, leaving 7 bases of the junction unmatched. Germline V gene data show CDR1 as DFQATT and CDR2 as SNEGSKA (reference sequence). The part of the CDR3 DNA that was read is TGCAGTGCTAGAGCACTAGCGGGCCCGGCCTCCTACAATGAG. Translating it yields CSARALAGPASYNE. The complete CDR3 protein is CSARALAGPASYNEQFF.

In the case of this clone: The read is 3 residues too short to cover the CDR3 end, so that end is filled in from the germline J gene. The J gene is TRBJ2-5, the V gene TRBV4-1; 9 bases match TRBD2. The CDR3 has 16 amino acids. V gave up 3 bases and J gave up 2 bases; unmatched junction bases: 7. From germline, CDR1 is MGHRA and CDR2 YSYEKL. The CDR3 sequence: CASSHGSLAGQETQYF. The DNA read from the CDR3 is TGCGCCAGCAGCCACGGTTCCCTAGCGGGGCAAGAGACC.

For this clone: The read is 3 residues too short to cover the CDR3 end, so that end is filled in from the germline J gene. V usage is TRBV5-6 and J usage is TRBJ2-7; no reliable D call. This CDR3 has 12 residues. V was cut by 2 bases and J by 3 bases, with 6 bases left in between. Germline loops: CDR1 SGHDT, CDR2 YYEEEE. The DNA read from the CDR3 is TGTGCCAGCAGCTTACGACTCTACGAG. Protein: CASSLRLYE. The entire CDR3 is CASSLRLYEQYF.

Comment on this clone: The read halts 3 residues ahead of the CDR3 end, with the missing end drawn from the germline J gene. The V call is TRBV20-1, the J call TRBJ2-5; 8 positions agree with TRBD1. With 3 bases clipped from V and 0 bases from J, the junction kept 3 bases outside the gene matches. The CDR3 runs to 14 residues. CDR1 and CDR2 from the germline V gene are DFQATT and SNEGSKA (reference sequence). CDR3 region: CSARQGAYQETQYF. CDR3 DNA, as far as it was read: TGCAGTGCTAGGCAGGGGGCTTACCAAGAGACC.

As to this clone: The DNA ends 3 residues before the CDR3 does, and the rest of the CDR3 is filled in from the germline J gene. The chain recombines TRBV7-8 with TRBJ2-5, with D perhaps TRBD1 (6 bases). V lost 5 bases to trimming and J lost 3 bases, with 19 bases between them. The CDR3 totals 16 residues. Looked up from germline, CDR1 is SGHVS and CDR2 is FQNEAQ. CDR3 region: CASSPYRDTPKETQYF. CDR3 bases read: TGTGCCAGCAGCCCCTACCGGGACACCCCCAAAGAGACC.

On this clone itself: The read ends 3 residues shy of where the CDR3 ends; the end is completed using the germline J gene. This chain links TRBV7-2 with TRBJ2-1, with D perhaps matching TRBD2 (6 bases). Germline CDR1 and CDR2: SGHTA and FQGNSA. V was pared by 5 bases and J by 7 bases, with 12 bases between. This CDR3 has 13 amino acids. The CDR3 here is CASSLRRGNEQFF. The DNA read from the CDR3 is TGTGCCAGCAGCCTACGGAGGGGAAATGAG.

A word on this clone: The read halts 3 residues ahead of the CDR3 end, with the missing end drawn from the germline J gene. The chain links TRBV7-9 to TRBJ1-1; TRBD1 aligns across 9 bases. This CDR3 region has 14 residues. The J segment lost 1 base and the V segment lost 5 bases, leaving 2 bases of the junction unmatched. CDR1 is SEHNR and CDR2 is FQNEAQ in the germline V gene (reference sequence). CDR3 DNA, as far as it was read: TGTGCCAGCAGCCCGGGACAGGGGAACACTGAA. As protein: CASSPGQGNTE. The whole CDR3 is CASSPGQGNTEAFF.

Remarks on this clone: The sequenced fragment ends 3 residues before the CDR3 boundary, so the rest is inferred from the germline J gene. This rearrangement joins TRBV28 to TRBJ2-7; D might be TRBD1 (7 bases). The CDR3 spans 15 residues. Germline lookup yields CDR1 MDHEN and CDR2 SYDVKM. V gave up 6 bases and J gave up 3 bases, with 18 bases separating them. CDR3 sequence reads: CASRRQGGGNYEQYF. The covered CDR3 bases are TGTGCCAGCAGAAGACAGGGTGGAGGGAACTACGAG.

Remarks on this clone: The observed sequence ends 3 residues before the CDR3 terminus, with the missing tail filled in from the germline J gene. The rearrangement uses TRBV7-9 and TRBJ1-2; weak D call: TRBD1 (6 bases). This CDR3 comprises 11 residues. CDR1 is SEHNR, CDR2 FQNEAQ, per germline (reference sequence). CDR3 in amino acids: CASSQTGTYTF. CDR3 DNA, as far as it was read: TGTGCCAGCAGCCAAACAGGGACC.

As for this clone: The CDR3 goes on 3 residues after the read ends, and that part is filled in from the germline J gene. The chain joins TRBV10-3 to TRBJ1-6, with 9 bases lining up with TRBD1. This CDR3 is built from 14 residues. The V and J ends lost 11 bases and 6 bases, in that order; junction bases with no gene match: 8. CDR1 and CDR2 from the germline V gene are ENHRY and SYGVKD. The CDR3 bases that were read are TGTGCCTCAAAACAACAGGGGGCTAATTCACCC. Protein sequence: CASKQQGANSP. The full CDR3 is CASKQQGANSPLHF.

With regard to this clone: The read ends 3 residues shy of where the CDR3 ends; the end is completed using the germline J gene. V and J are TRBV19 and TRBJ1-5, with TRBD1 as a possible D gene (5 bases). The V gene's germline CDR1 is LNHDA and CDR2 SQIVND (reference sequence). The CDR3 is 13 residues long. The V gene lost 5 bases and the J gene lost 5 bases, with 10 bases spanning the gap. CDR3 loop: CASSRQGDQPQHF. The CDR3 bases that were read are TGTGCCAGTAGTCGGCAGGGTGATCAGCCC.

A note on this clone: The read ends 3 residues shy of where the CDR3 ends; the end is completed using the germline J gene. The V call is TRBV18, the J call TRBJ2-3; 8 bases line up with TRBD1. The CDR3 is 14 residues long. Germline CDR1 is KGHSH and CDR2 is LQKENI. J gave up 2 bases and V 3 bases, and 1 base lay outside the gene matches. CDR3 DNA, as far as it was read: TGTGCCAGCTCACCGGGACAGGTCACAGATACG. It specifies CASSPGQVTDT. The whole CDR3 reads CASSPGQVTDTQYF.

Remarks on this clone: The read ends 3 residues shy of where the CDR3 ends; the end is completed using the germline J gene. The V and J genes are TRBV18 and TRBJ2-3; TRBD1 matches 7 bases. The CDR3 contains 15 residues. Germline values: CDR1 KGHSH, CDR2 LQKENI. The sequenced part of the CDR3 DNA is TGTGCCAGCTCACCCAGACAGGGCGGCCAAGAGACG. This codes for CASSPRQGGQET. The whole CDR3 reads CASSPRQGGQETQYF.

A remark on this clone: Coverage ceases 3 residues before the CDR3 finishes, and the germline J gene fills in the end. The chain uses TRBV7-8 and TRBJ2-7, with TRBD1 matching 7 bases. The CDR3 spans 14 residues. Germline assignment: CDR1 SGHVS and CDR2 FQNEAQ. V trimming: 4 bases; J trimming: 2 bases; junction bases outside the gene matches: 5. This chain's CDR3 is CASSYRGNPYEQYF. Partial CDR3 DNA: TGTGCCAGCAGCTACAGGGGAAACCCCTACGAG. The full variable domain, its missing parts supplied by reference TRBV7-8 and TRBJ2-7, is GAGVSQSPRYKVAKRGQDVALRCDPISGHVSLFWYQQALGQGPEFLTYFQNEAQLDKSGLPSDRFFAERPEGSVSTLKIQRTQQEDSAVYLCASSYRGNPYEQYFGPGTRLTVT.

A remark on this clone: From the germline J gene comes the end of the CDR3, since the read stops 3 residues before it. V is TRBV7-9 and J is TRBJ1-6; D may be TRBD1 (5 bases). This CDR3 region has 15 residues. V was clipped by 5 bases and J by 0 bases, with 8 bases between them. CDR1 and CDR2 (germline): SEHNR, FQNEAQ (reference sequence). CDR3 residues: CASSPGSSYNSPLHF. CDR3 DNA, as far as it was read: TGTGCCAGCAGCCCAGGGAGCTCCTATAATTCACCC.

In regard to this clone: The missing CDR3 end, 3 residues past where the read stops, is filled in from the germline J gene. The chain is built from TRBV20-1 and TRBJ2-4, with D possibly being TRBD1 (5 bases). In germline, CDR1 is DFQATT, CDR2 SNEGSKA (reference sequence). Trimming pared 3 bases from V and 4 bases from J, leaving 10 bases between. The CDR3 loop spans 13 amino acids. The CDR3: CSASSPGKNIQYF. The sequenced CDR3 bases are TGCAGTGCTAGTTCCCCAGGGAAAAACATT.

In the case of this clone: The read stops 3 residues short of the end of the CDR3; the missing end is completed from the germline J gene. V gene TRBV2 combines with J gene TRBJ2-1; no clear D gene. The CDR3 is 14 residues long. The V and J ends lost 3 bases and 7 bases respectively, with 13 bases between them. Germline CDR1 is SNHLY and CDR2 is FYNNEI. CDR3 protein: CASSDIERTNEQFF. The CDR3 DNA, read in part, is TGTGCCAGCAGTGACATTGAGAGAACTAATGAG.

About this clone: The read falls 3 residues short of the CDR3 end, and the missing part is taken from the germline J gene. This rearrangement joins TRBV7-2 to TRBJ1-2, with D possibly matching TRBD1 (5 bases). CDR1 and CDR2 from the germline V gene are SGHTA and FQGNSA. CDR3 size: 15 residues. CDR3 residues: CASSSSTGTLYDYTF. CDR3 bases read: TGTGCCAGCAGCTCTTCAACCGGGACTCTCTACGAC.